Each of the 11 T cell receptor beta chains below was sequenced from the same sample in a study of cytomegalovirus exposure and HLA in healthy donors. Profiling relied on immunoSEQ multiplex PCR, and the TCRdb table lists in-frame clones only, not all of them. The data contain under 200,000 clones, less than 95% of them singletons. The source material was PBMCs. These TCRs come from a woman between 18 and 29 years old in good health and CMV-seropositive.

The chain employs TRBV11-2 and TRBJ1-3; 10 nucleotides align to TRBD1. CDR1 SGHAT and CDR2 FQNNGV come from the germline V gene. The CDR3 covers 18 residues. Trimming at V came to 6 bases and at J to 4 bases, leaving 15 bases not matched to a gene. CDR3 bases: TGTGCCAGCAGTAAAGGACAGGGGGATTCGGGTACGGGAAACACCATATATTTT. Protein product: CASSKGQGDSGTGNTIYF.

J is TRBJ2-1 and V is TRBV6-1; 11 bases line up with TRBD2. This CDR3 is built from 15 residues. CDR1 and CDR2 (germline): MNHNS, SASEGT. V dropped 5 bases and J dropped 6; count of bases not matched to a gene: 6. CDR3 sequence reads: CASSFSGGVPNEQFF. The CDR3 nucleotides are TGTGCCAGCAGTTTTAGCGGGGGGGTACCCAATGAGCAGTTCTTC.

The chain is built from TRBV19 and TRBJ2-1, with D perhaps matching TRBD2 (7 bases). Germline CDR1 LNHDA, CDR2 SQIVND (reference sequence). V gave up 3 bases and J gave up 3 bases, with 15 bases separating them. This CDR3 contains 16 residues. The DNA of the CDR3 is TGTGCCAGTAGTATCCTGGGGGGGGGCCTCTACAATGAGCAGTTCTTC. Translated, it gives CASSILGGGLYNEQFF. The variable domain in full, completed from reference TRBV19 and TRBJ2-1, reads DGGITQSPKYLFRKEGQNVTLSCEQNLNHDAMYWYRQDPGQGLRLIYYSQIVNDFQKGDIAEGYSVSREKKESFPLTVTSAQKNPTAFYLCASSILGGGLYNEQFFGPGTRLTVL.

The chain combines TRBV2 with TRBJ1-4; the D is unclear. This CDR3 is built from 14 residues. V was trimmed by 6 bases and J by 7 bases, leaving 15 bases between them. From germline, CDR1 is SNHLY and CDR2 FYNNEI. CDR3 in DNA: TGTGCCAGCAGACGGACGGACGAGGGTGAAAAACTGTTTTTT. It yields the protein CASRRTDEGEKLFF.

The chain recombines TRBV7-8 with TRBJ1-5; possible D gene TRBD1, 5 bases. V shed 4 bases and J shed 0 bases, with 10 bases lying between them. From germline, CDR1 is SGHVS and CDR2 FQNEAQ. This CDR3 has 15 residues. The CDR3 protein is CASSSQGYSNQPQHF. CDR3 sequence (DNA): TGTGCCAGCAGCTCCCAGGGTTATAGCAATCAGCCCCAGCATTTT.

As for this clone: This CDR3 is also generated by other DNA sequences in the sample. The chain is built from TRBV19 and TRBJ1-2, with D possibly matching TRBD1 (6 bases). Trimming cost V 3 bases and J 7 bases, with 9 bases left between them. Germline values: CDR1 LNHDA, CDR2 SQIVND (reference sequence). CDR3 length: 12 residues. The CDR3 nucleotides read TGTGCCAGTAGTATTGGACAGTCTGGCTACACCTTC. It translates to CASSIGQSGYTF.

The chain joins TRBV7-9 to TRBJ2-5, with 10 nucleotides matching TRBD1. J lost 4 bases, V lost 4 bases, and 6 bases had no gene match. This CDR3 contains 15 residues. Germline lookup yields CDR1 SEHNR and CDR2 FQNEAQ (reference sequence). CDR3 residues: CASSSDGTGVETQYF. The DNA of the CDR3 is TGTGCCAGCAGCTCCGACGGGACAGGGGTAGAGACCCAGTACTTC.

The CDR3 DNA reads TGTGCCAGCAGTTTATGGACAGGGGGAAATGAAAAACTGTTTTTT. It yields the protein CASSLWTGGNEKLFF. The V and J genes are TRBV28 and TRBJ1-4, with 9 positions matching TRBD1. The CDR3 totals 15 residues. With 0 bases clipped from V and 5 bases from J, the junction kept 1 base outside the gene matches. CDR1 and CDR2 from the germline V gene are MDHEN and SYDVKM.

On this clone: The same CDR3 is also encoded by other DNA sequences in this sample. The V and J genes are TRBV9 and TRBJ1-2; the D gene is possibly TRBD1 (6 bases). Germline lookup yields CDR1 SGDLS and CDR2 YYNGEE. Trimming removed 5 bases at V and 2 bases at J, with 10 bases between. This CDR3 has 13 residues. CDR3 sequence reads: CASSVTGNYGYTF. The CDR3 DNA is TGTGCCAGCAGTGTAACAGGGAACTATGGCTACACCTTC. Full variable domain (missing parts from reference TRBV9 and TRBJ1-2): DSGVTQTPKHLITATGQRVTLRCSPRSGDLSVYWYQQSLDQGLQFLIQYYNGEERAKGNILERFSAQQFPDLHSELNLSSLELGDSALYFCASSVTGNYGYTFGSGTRLTVV.

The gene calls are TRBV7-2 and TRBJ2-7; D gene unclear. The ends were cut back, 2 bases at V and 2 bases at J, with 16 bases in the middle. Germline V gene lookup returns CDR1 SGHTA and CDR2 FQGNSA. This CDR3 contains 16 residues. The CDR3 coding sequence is TGTGCCAGCAGCTTAAGTAGTCGCTCGCTCGCCTACGAGCAGTACTTC. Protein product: CASSLSSRSLAYEQYF.

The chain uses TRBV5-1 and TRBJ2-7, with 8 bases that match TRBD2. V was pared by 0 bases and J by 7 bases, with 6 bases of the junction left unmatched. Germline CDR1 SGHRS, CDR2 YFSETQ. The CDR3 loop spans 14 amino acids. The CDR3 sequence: CASSLAFGGAEQYF. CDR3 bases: TGCGCCAGCAGCTTGGCCTTCGGGGGGGCAGAGCAGTACTTC.